The rows below give T cell receptor beta chains drawn from one sample of a study of T cells in localized non-small cell lung cancer. The table came from immunoSEQ multiplex PCR; TCRdb's copy has only in-frame clones and leaves some out. This repertoire shows approximately 61,000 clones, 80% to 90% found once; its top ten account for roughly 5.1%. The sequencing used peripheral blood, collected before any cancer treatment. All receptors derive from a woman aged 40-69 years with stage I lung adenocarcinoma. Both conserved end residues are part of each CDR3. A D gene is named only where the DNA matches it firmly. Clone size appears in some rows only: once, few, many, or a class for an expanded clone.

v_call,d_call,j_call,clone_size,cdr3_nt,cdr3_aa
TRBV29-1,.,TRBJ1-1,.,TGCAGCGTTGGACAGCAGAACACTGAAGCTTTCTTT,CSVGQQNTEAFF
TRBV7-8,.,TRBJ2-7,.,TGTGCCAGCAGCTTAGACGCGGGACGTAGGTCCCACGAGCAGTACTTC,CASSLDAGRRSHEQYF
TRBV4-2,.,TRBJ1-4,.,TGTGCCAGCAGCCAGGGGCCCAATGAAAAACTGTTTTTT,CASSQGPNEKLFF
TRBV6-1,TRBD1,TRBJ2-3,.,TGTGCCAGCAGTGCCCGGACAGGAGCAGATACGCAGTATTTT,CASSARTGADTQYF
TRBV7-2,TRBD1,TRBJ1-6,.,TGTGCCAGCAGCTTAGGGACAGGGAATAATTCACCCCTCCACTTT,CASSLGTGNNSPLHF
TRBV6-6,.,TRBJ1-1,.,TGTGCCAGCAGTTACGAGGTGGCCAAACAGGAAGCTTTCTTT,CASSYEVAKQEAFF
TRBV5-6,TRBD1,TRBJ1-2,.,TGTGCCAGCAGCTTTCCCGGGACAGGGTTTGGCTACACCTTC,CASSFPGTGFGYTF
TRBV5-6,TRBD1,TRBJ1-2,.,TGTGCCAGCAGCTTACAGGGGGCGGATGGCTACACCTTC,CASSLQGADGYTF
TRBV9,.,TRBJ1-1,.,TGTGCCAGCAGCGTAGGGGGGACATCGAACACTGAAGCTTTCTTT,CASSVGGTSNTEAFF
TRBV12-5,.,TRBJ1-2,.,TGTGCTAGTGTCCCCCCGGTTCTAAACTATGGCTACACCTTC,CASVPPVLNYGYTF
TRBV29-1,TRBD1,TRBJ1-2,.,TGCAGCGTTGATGTGACAGGGGGAGAGGAAGGCTACACCTTC,CSVDVTGGEEGYTF
TRBV5-1,.,TRBJ1-1,.,TGCGCCAGCAGCTTGGAGGGTCTCATGAACACTGAAGCTTTCTTT,CASSLEGLMNTEAFF
TRBV29-1,.,TRBJ1-4,.,TGCAGCGTTGACAGGGGAGGAGAAAAACTGTTTTTT,CSVDRGGEKLFF
TRBV10-2,TRBD1,TRBJ2-3,.,TGCGCCAGCAGTTTGGGGACAGCGCTCACAGATACGCAGTATTTT,CASSLGTALTDTQYF
TRBV27,.,TRBJ2-7,.,TGTGCCAGCAGTCCATGGGACACCTACGAGCAGTACTTC,CASSPWDTYEQYF
TRBV6-5,.,TRBJ1-2,.,TGTGCCAGCACCACTGGGTATGGCTACACCTTC,CASTTGYGYTF
TRBV12-2,.,TRBJ2-3,.,TGTGCAAGTCGCTTACCTTTTTTCCTAGCAGGGGGCGCGTGGTCAGATACGCAGTATTTT,CASRLPFFLAGGAWSDTQYF
TRBV7-2,.,TRBJ2-5,.,TGTGCCAGCAGCTTCTCCGGTTACCAAGAGACCCAGTACTTC,CASSFSGYQETQYF
TRBV9,.,TRBJ1-6,.,TGTGCCAGCAGCCCAACCGACAGCTCCTATAATTCACCCCTCCACTTT,CASSPTDSSYNSPLHF
TRBV9,.,TRBJ1-2,.,TGTGCCAGCAGCCCAGATGTCCGCGGGCGGGACTATGGCTACACCTTC,CASSPDVRGRDYGYTF
TRBV7-8,.,TRBJ1-5,.,TGTGCCAGCAGTTTTCAGGGTGCAGGGGGCAATCAGCCCCAGCATTTT,CASSFQGAGGNQPQHF
TRBV7-6,TRBD1,TRBJ1-1,.,TGTGCCAGCAGCCAGACGGGACAGCGAAACACTGAAGCTTTCTTT,CASSQTGQRNTEAFF
TRBV7-2,.,TRBJ1-2,.,TGTGCCAGCAGCAAGACGGTTAACTATGGCTACACCTTC,CASSKTVNYGYTF
TRBV4-3,.,TRBJ1-2,.,TGCGCCAGCAGCCAAGATCGGGGGGGCCGAGGCTATGGCTACACCTTC,CASSQDRGGRGYGYTF
TRBV15,.,TRBJ2-7,.,TGTGCCACCAGCAGAGCCCGGGACCTACCAGAGCAGTACTTC,CATSRARDLPEQYF
TRBV30,TRBD1,TRBJ1-4,.,TGTGCCAGCACCGGGACAGGGGGCGCAACTAATGAAAAACTGTTTTTT,CASTGTGGATNEKLFF
TRBV6-5,.,TRBJ1-5,.,TGTGCCAGCAGCTTGGGGTTAAGCAATCAGCCCCAGCATTTT,CASSLGLSNQPQHF
TRBV7-8,TRBD2,TRBJ2-7,.,TGTGCCAGCAGCTCCACCACTAGCGGGGGGACCTACGAGCAGTACTTC,CASSSTTSGGTYEQYF
TRBV30,.,TRBJ2-7,.,TGTGCCTGGACCGAAAGCGGGTACGAGCAGTACTTC,CAWTESGYEQYF
TRBV29-1,TRBD2,TRBJ2-3,.,TGCAGCGTTGACGGGAGGTTGACAGATACGCAGTATTTT,CSVDGRLTDTQYF
TRBV25-1,.,TRBJ2-3,once,TGTGCCAGCAGTTCTAGCACAGATACGCAGTATTTT,CASSSSTDTQYF
TRBV6-1,.,TRBJ1-5,.,TGTGCCAGCAAGCCAGGGGATAGACAGCCCCAGCATTTT,CASKPGDRQPQHF
TRBV9,TRBD1,TRBJ2-7,.,TGTGCCAGCAGCCCAAGGACAGGGGACTACGAGCAGTACTTC,CASSPRTGDYEQYF
TRBV6-1,.,TRBJ1-1,.,TGTGCCAGCACCAAAACGAATGAAGCTTTCTTT,CASTKTNEAFF
TRBV2,.,TRBJ1-1,.,TGTGCCAGCAGGGTTGAGGACACTGAAGCTTTCTTT,CASRVEDTEAFF
TRBV9,TRBD1,TRBJ2-7,once,TGTGCCAGCAGCAAGGGGGACAGCTACGAGCAGTACTTC,CASSKGDSYEQYF
TRBV7-7,.,TRBJ1-1,.,TGTGCCAGCAGCTTATCAGCGAACACTGAAGCTTTCTTT,CASSLSANTEAFF
TRBV19,TRBD1,TRBJ2-6,.,TGTGCCAGTAGTCCTCCTTCGTGGACAGGGGGATGGAAAGGACTCACTGGGGCCAACGTCCTGACTTTC,CASSPPSWTGGWKGLTGANVLTF
TRBV19,.,TRBJ1-2,.,TGTGCCAGTAGTAATGTCGACAGAGGGGGCTACACCTTC,CASSNVDRGGYTF
TRBV10-3,TRBD2,TRBJ2-3,once,TGTGCCATCAGTTTACTAGCGGGGGGCCCAGATACGCAGTATTTT,CAISLLAGGPDTQYF
TRBV28,.,TRBJ2-7,.,TGTGCCAGCACTGCAGGAATCTCCTACGAGCAGTACTTC,CASTAGISYEQYF
TRBV5-8,.,TRBJ2-3,.,TGTGCCAGCAGCTTTTTCAGGGGTCACTTTAGCACAGATACGCAGTATTTT,CASSFFRGHFSTDTQYF
TRBV7-7,.,TRBJ2-6,.,TGTGCCAGCAGCTTAGACAGCTCTGGGGCCAACGTCCTGACTTTC,CASSLDSSGANVLTF
TRBV5-6,TRBD1,TRBJ1-2,once,TGTGCCAGCAGCCCTGACAGGGGGCGCCTCTATGGCTACACCTTC,CASSPDRGRLYGYTF
TRBV7-3,.,TRBJ2-3,.,TGTGCCAGCAGCCCCTCTGAGGGGCGGGGAGATACGCAGTATTTT,CASSPSEGRGDTQYF
TRBV4-3,.,TRBJ2-2,.,TGCGCCAGCAGCCGTGGGGACACCGCGGGGGAGCTGTTTTTT,CASSRGDTAGELFF
TRBV7-6,.,TRBJ2-2,.,TGTGCCAGCAGCTTTGGTTCGAACACCGGGGAGCTGTTTTTT,CASSFGSNTGELFF
TRBV18,TRBD1,TRBJ2-5,.,TGTGCCAGCTCACGAGGACAGGGACAAGAGACCCAGTACTTC,CASSRGQGQETQYF
TRBV7-2,TRBD2,TRBJ2-1,.,TGTGCCAGCAGCGCCCACGGCGGGAGCATTTACAATGAGCAGTTCTTC,CASSAHGGSIYNEQFF
TRBV30,.,TRBJ1-2,.,TGTGCCTGGAAATCGGGACACCTAGGCCATGGCTACACCTTC,CAWKSGHLGHGYTF
TRBV6-1,TRBD2,TRBJ2-1,medium-sized,TGTGCCAGCAGTGAACGACTAGCGGGGGAGTCAGTGCAGTTCTTC,CASSERLAGESVQFF
TRBV5-1,TRBD1,TRBJ2-7,few,TGCGCCAGCAGCTTGGATACGGGACAGGGGACCACCGAGCAGTACTTC,CASSLDTGQGTTEQYF